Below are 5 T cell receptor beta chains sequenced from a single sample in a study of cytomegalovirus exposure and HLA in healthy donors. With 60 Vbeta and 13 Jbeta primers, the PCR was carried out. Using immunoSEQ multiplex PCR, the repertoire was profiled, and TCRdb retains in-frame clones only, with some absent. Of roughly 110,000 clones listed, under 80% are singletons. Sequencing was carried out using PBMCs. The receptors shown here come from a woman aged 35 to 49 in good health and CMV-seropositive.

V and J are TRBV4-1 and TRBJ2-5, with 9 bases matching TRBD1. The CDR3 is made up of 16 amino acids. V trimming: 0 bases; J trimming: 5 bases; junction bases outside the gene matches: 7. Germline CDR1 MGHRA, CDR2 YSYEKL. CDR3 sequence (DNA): TGCGCCAGCAGCCAAGATCGGGGACAGGGAGGCGAGACCCAGTACTTC. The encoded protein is CASSQDRGQGGETQYF.

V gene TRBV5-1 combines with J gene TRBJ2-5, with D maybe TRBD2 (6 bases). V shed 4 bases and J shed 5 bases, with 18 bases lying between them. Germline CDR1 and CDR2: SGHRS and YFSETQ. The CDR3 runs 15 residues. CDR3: CASSLLTPGGETQYF. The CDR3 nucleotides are TGCGCCAGCAGCCTCCTGACTCCCGGGGGTGAGACCCAGTACTTC. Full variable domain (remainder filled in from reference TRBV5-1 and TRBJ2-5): KAGVTQTPRYLIKTRGQQVTLSCSPISGHRSVSWYQQTPGQGLQFLFEYFSETQRNKGNFPGRFSGRQFSNSRSEMNVSTLELGDSALYLCASSLLTPGGETQYFGPGTRLLVL.

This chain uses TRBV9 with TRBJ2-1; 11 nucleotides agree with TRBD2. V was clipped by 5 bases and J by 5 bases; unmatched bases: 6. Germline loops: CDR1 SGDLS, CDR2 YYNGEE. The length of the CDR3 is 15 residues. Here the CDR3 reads CASSSGTSGNNEQFF. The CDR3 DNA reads TGTGCCAGCAGTTCCGGGACTAGCGGAAACAATGAGCAGTTCTTC.

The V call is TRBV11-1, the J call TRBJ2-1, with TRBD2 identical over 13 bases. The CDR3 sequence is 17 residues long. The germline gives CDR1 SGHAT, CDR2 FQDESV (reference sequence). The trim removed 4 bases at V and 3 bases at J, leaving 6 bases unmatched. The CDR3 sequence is CASSSRLAGGLYNEQFF. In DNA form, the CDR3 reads TGTGCCAGCAGCTCCAGACTAGCGGGGGGCCTCTACAATGAGCAGTTCTTC.

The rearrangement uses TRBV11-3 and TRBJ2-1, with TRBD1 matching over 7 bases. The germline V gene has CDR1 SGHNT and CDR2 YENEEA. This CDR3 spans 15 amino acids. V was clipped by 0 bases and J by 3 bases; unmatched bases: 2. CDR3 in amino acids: CASSLDRTGYNEQFF. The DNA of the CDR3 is TGTGCCAGCAGCTTAGATCGGACAGGCTACAATGAGCAGTTCTTC.